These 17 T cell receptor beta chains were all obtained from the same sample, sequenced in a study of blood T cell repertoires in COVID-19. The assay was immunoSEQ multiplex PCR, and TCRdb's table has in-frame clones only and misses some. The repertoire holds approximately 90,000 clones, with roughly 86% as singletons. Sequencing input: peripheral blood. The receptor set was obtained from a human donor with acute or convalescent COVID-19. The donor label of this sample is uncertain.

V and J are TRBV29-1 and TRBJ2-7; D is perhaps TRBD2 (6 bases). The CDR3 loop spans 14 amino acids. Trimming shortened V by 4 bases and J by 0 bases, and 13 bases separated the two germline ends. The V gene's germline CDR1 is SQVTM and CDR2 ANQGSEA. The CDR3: CSVGRSGVSYEQYF. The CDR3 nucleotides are TGCAGCGTTGGAAGATCGGGGGTCTCCTACGAGCAGTACTTC.

This CDR3 reads CAWSGQTGGEKLFF. The CDR3 coding sequence is TGTGCCTGGAGTGGGCAGACGGGGGGGGAAAAACTGTTTTTT. V and J are TRBV30 and TRBJ1-4, with D perhaps matching TRBD1 (5 bases). Germline V lookup: CDR1 GTSNPN, CDR2 SVGIG (reference sequence). V lost 1 base and J lost 8, with 14 bases in between. The CDR3 has 14 residues. The whole variable domain, remainder taken from reference TRBV30 and TRBJ1-4, is SQTIHQWPATLVQPVGSPLSLECTVEGTSNPNLYWYRQAAGRGLQLLFYSVGIGQISSEVPQNLSASRPQDRQFILSSKKLLLSDSGFYLCAWSGQTGGEKLFFGSGTQLSVL.

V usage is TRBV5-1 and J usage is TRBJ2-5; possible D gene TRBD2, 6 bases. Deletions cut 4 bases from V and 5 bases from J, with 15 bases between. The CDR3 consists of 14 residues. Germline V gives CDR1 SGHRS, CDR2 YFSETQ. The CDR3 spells CASSTRSGGETQYF. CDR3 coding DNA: TGCGCCAGCAGCACCCGAAGTGGAGGGGAGACCCAGTACTTC.

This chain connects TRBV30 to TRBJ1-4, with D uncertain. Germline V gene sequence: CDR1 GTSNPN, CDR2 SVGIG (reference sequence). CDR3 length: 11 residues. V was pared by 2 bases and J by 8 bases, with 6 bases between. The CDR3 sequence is CAWSLTEKLFF. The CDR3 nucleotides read TGTGCCTGGAGTCTGACAGAAAAACTGTTTTTT.

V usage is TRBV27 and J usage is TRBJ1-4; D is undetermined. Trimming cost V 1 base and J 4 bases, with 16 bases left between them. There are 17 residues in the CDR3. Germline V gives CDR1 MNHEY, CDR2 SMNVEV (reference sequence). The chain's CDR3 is CASSLWPRPRLNEKLFF. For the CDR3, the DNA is TGTGCCAGCAGTTTATGGCCTCGGCCGAGGCTTAATGAAAAACTGTTTTTT.

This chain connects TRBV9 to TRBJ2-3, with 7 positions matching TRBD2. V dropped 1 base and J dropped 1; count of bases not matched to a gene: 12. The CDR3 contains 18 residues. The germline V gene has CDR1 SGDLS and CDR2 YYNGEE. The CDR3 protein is CASSVSAGDWYGTDTQYF. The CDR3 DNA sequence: TGTGCCAGCAGCGTATCTGCGGGGGACTGGTATGGCACAGATACGCAGTATTTT.

CDR3 residues: CAGGRDPRDGYTF. DNA of the CDR3: TGTGCCGGAGGACGGGATCCTCGGGATGGCTACACCTTC. J is TRBJ1-2 and V is TRBV2; no clear D. Trimming removed 11 bases from V and 6 bases from J, with 19 bases in between. CDR3 length: 13 amino acids. Germline V lookup: CDR1 SNHLY, CDR2 FYNNEI.

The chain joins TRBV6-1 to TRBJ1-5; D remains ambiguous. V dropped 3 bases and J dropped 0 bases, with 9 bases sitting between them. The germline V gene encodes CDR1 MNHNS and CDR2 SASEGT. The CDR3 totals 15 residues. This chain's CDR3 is CASSEIYNSNQPQHF. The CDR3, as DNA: TGTGCCAGCAGTGAGATTTACAATAGCAATCAGCCCCAGCATTTT.

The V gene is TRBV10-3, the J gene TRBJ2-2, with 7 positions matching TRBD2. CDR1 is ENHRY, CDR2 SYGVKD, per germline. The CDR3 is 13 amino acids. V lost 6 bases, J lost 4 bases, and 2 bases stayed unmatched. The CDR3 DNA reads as TGTGCCATCAGCGGGGGGAGCACCGGGGAGCTGTTTTTT. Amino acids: CAISGGSTGELFF.

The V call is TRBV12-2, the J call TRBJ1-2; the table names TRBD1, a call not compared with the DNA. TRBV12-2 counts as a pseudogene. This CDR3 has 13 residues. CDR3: CASRLTGRDYYTF. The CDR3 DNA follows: TGTGCAAGTCGCTTGACAGGGAGAGACTACTACACCTTC.

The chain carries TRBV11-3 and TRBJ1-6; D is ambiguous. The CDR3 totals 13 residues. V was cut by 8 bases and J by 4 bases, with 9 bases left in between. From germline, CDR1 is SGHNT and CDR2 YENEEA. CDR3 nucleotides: TGTGCCAGCGGTCGGAGTTATAATTCACCCCTCCACTTT. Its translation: CASGRSYNSPLHF.

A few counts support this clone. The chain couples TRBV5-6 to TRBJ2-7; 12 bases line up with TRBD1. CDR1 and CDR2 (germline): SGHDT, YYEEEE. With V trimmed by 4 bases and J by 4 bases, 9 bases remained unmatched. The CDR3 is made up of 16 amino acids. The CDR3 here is CASSPGGTGGLYEQYF. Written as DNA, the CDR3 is TGTGCCAGCAGCCCCGGGGGGACAGGGGGCCTTTACGAGCAGTACTTC. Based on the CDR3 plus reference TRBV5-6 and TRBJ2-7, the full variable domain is DAGVTQSPTHLIKTRGQQVTLRCSPKSGHDTVSWYQQALGQGPQFIFQYYEEEERQRGNFPDRFSGHQFPNYSSELNVNALLLGDSALYLCASSPGGTGGLYEQYFGPGTRLTVT.

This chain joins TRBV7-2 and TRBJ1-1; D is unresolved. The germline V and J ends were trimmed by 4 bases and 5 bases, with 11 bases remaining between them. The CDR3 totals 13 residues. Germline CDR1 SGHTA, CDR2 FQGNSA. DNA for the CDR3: TGTGCCAGCAGCTGGAGTGAGGGAACTGAAGCTTTCTTT. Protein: CASSWSEGTEAFF.

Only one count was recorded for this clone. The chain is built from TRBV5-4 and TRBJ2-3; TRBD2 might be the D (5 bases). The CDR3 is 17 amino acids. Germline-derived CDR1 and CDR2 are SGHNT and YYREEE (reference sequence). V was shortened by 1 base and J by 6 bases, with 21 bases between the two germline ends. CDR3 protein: CASSLPGLMGSSDTQYF. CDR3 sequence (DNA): TGTGCCAGCAGCTTGCCTGGACTGATGGGTTCTTCCGATACGCAGTATTTT. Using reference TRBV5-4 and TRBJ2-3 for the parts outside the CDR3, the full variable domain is ETGVTQSPTHLIKTRGQQVTLRCSSQSGHNTVSWYQQALGQGPQFIFQYYREEENGRGNFPPRFSGLQFPNYSSELNVNALELDDSALYLCASSLPGLMGSSDTQYFGPGTRLTVL.

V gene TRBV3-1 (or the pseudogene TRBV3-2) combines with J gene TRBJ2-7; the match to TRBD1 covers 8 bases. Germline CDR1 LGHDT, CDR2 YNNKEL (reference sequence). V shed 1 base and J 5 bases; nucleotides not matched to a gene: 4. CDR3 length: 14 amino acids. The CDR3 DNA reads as TGTGCCAGCAGCCAAGGGACAGGGTCGAACGAGCAGTACTTC. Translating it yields CASSQGTGSNEQYF.

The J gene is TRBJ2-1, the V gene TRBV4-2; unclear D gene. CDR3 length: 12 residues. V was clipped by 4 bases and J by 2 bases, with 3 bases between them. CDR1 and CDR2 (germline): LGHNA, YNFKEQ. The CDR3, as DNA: TGTGCCAGCAGCCCGGCCTACAATGAGCAGTTCTTC. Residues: CASSPAYNEQFF.

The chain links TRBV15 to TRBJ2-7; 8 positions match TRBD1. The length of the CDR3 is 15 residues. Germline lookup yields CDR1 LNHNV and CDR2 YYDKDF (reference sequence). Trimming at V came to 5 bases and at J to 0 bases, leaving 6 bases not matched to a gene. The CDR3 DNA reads TGTGCCACCAGCGGCCTGGGGACAGGCTCCTACGAGCAGTACTTC. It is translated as CATSGLGTGSYEQYF.